This T cell receptor (beta chain) is drawn from a study of human T cells and chemical hapten exposure. Study-level background: Patients, mostly women, had alopecia areata, alopecia totalis or alopecia universalis. Across samples, TCR yields varied, mostly owing to small differences in pooled library volumes.

TCRdb independently ran MiXCR on the RACE reads; one entry per CDR3 protein. The table lists roughly 200,000 distinct CDR3 sequences, about 25% of them singletons, with over 2% in the top ten. Time point here: patch test 3, about 24 weeks after DPC sensitization. As to treatment: therapeutic diphenylcyclopropenone sensitization with weekly scalp DPC. The germline CDR1 and CDR2 sequences are MGHDK and SYGVNS. The trim removed 6 bases at V and 0 bases at J, leaving 1 base unmatched. The CDR3 contains 14 residues. Sequencing used whole blood, obtained in connection with sensitization to the hapten diphenylcyclopropenone (DPC). The source of this sequence is a woman aged 40 to 50 with alopecia areata. Some clones in this sample may be carry-over from other donors' samples. This chain joins TRBV25-1 and TRBJ2-2; 7 bases are a match to TRBD1. The CDR3 reads CASSGTANTGELFF. The DNA for the CDR3 is TGTGCCAGCAGCGGGACAGCGAACACCGGGGAGCTGTTTTTT.